Given below is one T cell receptor (beta chain) in context. Antigen unknown. Distinct nucleotide sequences in the sample also encode this CDR3. This sample stems from a study of shared clonotypes between healthy human individuals. Overall study results and limits: Though the depth was large, rarefaction showed that sorted-subset sequencing was incomplete. Researchers found naive subsets generally carried larger estimated richness than memory subsets.

The authors distributed each subset's genomic DNA evenly over several immunoSEQ plates. Replicate PCRs for sorted subsets used 200 ng DNA; this equaled around 29,000 T cell genomes. Using immunoSEQ multiplex PCR, the repertoire was profiled, and TCRdb retains in-frame clones only, with some absent. This table holds about 1,800,000 clones, around 96% found once. Trimming stripped 2 bases from V and 1 base from J, with 6 bases between. The CDR3 consists of 13 residues. Per the germline V gene, CDR1 is MDHEN and CDR2 is SYDVKM. Terminally differentiated effector memory CD45RA+ cells were left out of the naive CD8 fraction, which was CD45RO-negative and positively selected for CCR7.

This clonotype originated in a man between 18 and 29 years old in good health. This chain connects TRBV28 to TRBJ2-7; perhaps TRBD2 as D (6 bases). Sequenced: naive CD8+ T cells sorted from blood. Here the CDR3 reads CASSLGGSYEQYF. In DNA form, the CDR3 reads TGTGCCAGCAGTTTAGGGGGGTCCTACGAGCAGTACTTC.